A single sample gave rise to the 25 T cell receptor beta chains below, sequenced in a study of metastatic and nonmetastatic thyroid tumors (dated by TCRdb to the early 2020s). No patient had received any treatment before thyroid surgery. Receptor libraries were prepared by PCR. Instrument on record: Illumina HiSeq 4000. TCRdb trimmed the raw reads at Q25, called clones with MiXCR and kept productive beta chains. This sample holds 84,000 or so clones; roughly 8.6% were observed only once. In total, the top ten clones hold 8.8% of the sample. Sequenced sample: blood. The receptor source for this set is a female donor with papillary thyroid cancer or a benign thyroid nodule (not recorded which). Some clones in this sample may be carry-over from other donors' samples.

This clone was detected only a few times. A read error is possible here, since a much larger clone lies one base away. CDR3 sequence (DNA): TGTGCCAGCAGTGCCACAGGCAATCAGCCCCAGCATTTT. It is translated as CASSATGNQPQHF. J is TRBJ1-5 and V is TRBV6-4; D ambiguous. Germline V lookup: CDR1 MRHNA, CDR2 SNTAGT. Trimming stripped 4 bases from V and 2 bases from J, with 6 bases between. The CDR3 is 13 amino acids.

This clone was recorded at least ten times. V is TRBV10-3 and J is TRBJ1-1; a possible D gene is TRBD1 (6 bases). V was shortened by 2 bases and J by 2 bases, with 9 bases between the two germline ends. Germline V gene sequence: CDR1 ENHRY, CDR2 SYGVKD. This CDR3 is 14 amino acids long. CDR3 residues: CAISEGQINTEAFF. The CDR3, as DNA: TGTGCCATCAGTGAGGGACAGATTAACACTGAAGCTTTCTTT.

This chain connects TRBV28 to TRBJ1-5; 10 positions agree with TRBD1. The trim removed 2 bases at V and 2 bases at J, leaving 3 bases unmatched. CDR1 and CDR2 (germline): MDHEN, SYDVKM. This CDR3 comprises 16 residues. DNA for the CDR3: TGTGCCAGCAGTTTACTCGGGACAGGGGGCAATCAGCCCCAGCATTTT. This codes for CASSLLGTGGNQPQHF.

This clone was seen a few times. The chain employs TRBV2 and TRBJ2-1; 9 bases line up with TRBD1. V was clipped by 8 bases and J by 4 bases; unmatched bases: 18. This CDR3 is built from 18 residues. CDR1 and CDR2 (germline): SNHLY, FYNNEI. The CDR3 sequence: CASWIARDRVVWYNEQFF. CDR3 DNA: TGTGCCAGCTGGATCGCCCGGGACAGGGTGGTTTGGTACAATGAGCAGTTCTTC.

The chain carries TRBV4-2 and TRBJ1-2, with D possibly TRBD1 on 6 matching bases. There are 16 residues in the CDR3. The germline V and J ends were trimmed by 0 bases and 2 bases, with 13 bases remaining between them. The germline CDR1 and CDR2 sequences are LGHNA and YNFKEQ. CDR3 DNA sequence: TGTGCCAGCAGCCAAGATCCAGGGGCCGGAAACTATGGCTACACCTTC. Its protein product is CASSQDPGAGNYGYTF.

This rearrangement joins TRBV30 to TRBJ2-5; 9 bases line up with TRBD2. V trimming: 0 bases; J trimming: 3 bases; junction bases outside the gene matches: 8. The CDR3 runs 16 residues. Germline-derived CDR1 and CDR2 are GTSNPN and SVGIG (reference sequence). The CDR3 protein is CAWSVRAGGVKETQYF. As DNA, the CDR3 is TGTGCCTGGAGTGTACGAGCGGGGGGCGTAAAAGAGACCCAGTACTTC.

This clone was recorded at least ten times. This chain joins TRBV19 and TRBJ2-3; no definite D call. The CDR3 runs 12 residues. V dropped 7 bases and J dropped 1 base, with 6 bases sitting between them. Germline-derived CDR1 and CDR2 are LNHDA and SQIVND (reference sequence). The DNA of the CDR3 is TGTGCCAGTAATTGGGGCACAGATACGCAGTATTTT. Translated: CASNWGTDTQYF. Full variable domain (remainder filled in from reference TRBV19 and TRBJ2-3): DGGITQSPKYLFRKEGQNVTLSCEQNLNHDAMYWYRQDPGQGLRLIYYSQIVNDFQKGDIAEGYSVSREKKESFPLTVTSAQKNPTAFYLCASNWGTDTQYFGPGTRLTVL.

This clone has ten or more counts. CDR3 sequence: CASSPNRGSETQYF. For the CDR3, the DNA is TGTGCCAGCAGCCCTAACAGGGGATCCGAGACCCAGTACTTC. The V call is TRBV3-1, the J call TRBJ2-5; TRBD1 aligns across 7 bases. After removal of 4 bases from V and 5 bases from J, the junction contained 7 bases not matched to a gene. This CDR3 contains 14 residues. Germline V CDR1 and CDR2: LGHDT, YNNKEL (reference sequence).

This clone has a count of ten or more. The chain uses TRBV7-3 and TRBJ1-2, with 8 positions matching TRBD1. The V gene end was trimmed by 4 bases and the J gene end by 6 bases; junction bases not matched to a gene: 16. From germline, CDR1 is SGHTA and CDR2 FQGTGA. This CDR3 region has 17 residues. This CDR3 reads CASSSQGQAGLSDGYTF. For the CDR3, the DNA is TGTGCCAGCAGCTCCCAGGGACAGGCAGGGCTAAGTGATGGCTACACCTTC.

This clone was found many times. CDR3 DNA sequence: TGTGCCAGCAGCTGGGGACAGGGTAATGATGAGCAGTTCTTC. Translated: CASSWGQGNDEQFF. This chain joins TRBV5-4 and TRBJ2-1; TRBD1 aligns across 9 bases. Per the germline V gene, CDR1 is SGHNT and CDR2 is YYREEE (reference sequence). The junction had 6 bases not matched to a gene; V was cut back by 3 bases and J by 8 bases. The CDR3 has 14 amino acids.

In regard to this clone: This may stem from a read error, because a much larger clone lies one nucleotide away. Different DNA sequences within this sample yield the same CDR3. This chain uses TRBV7-6 with TRBJ1-1; D uncertain. Germline V gives CDR1 SGHVS, CDR2 FNYEAQ. V was clipped by 3 bases and J by 0 bases, with 8 bases between them. This CDR3 has 14 residues. CDR3 residues: CASSLKLMNTEAFF. The CDR3 DNA sequence: TGTGCCAGCAGCTTGAAGCTTATGAACACTGAAGCTTTCTTT.

The sample holds a few counts of this clone. Other DNA variants within this sample encode the same CDR3. V gene TRBV6-5 combines with J gene TRBJ2-3, with D possibly TRBD2 on 8 matching bases. In germline, CDR1 is MNHEY, CDR2 SVGAGI. The CDR3 has 18 residues. The V gene lost 5 bases and the J gene lost 6 bases, with 27 bases spanning the gap. The CDR3 nucleotides are TGTGCCAGCAGTAACAGGGGTCTGGGACTAGTGGGAGGCGATACGCAGTATTTT. As protein: CASSNRGLGLVGGDTQYF.

This clone was seen more than once but under ten times. V is TRBV27 and J is TRBJ1-5; D uncertain. Germline loops: CDR1 MNHEY, CDR2 SMNVEV (reference sequence). This CDR3 has 10 amino acids. The V and J ends lost 1 base and 10 bases respectively, with 2 bases between them. The CDR3 coding sequence is TGTGCCAGCAGTTTATTACCCCAGCATTTT. Encoded protein: CASSLLPQHF.

This clone was seen repeatedly, ten times or more. CDR3 nucleotide sequence: TGTGCCAGCGACGGGGTGGGTCAAGAGACCCAGTACTTC. Protein sequence: CASDGVGQETQYF. The chain uses TRBV2 and TRBJ2-5, with D perhaps matching TRBD2 (5 bases). CDR3 length: 13 residues. V was shortened by 8 bases and J by 2 bases, with 12 bases between the two germline ends. Germline V lookup: CDR1 SNHLY, CDR2 FYNNEI.

This clone was recorded once. One end of the junction does not line up with germline, which may come from a read error. The gene calls are TRBV7-3 and TRBJ1-1, with D possibly TRBD1 on 6 matching bases. Germline values: CDR1 SGHTA, CDR2 FQGTGA. There are 13 residues in the CDR3. CDR3 region: CAISVQQGSEAFF. The CDR3 DNA reads TGTGCCATCAGCGTGCAACAGGGTTCTGAAGCTTTCTTT.

There are a few counts of this clone. The gene calls are TRBV19 and TRBJ1-1, with D tentatively TRBD1 (6 bases). Deletions cut 4 bases from V and 5 bases from J, with 17 bases between. This CDR3 region has 15 residues. The germline gives CDR1 LNHDA, CDR2 SQIVND (reference sequence). CDR3 in amino acids: CASSTIQGGGTEAFF. Written as DNA, the CDR3 is TGTGCCAGTAGTACAATACAGGGTGGAGGAACTGAAGCTTTCTTT.

The table lists this clone with many counts. The chain joins TRBV6-1 to TRBJ1-6; perhaps TRBD1 as D (5 bases). Germline-derived CDR1 and CDR2 are MNHNS and SASEGT. Deletions cut 1 base from V and 4 bases from J, with 11 bases between. The CDR3 is 16 residues long. In nucleotides, the CDR3 is TGTGCCAGCAGTGAAGTTCCAGGGAATTATAATTCACCCCTCCACTTT. Its translation: CASSEVPGNYNSPLHF.

This clone has ten or more counts. In DNA form, the CDR3 reads TGTGCCAGCAGCTTCTCAGGGGGGTATGGCTACACCTTC. Its translation: CASSFSGGYGYTF. The V and J genes are TRBV5-6 and TRBJ1-2, with 7 positions matching TRBD1. The CDR3 is 13 residues long. The V and J ends lost 2 bases and 5 bases, in that order; junction bases with no gene match: 3. Germline CDR1 reads SGHDT; CDR2 reads YYEEEE. Drawing the rest from reference TRBV5-6 and TRBJ1-2, the complete variable domain is DAGVTQSPTHLIKTRGQQVTLRCSPKSGHDTVSWYQQALGQGPQFIFQYYEEEERQRGNFPDRFSGHQFPNYSSELNVNALLLGDSALYLCASSFSGGYGYTFGSGTRLTVV.

This clone has more than one count but fewer than ten. One junction end disagrees with the germline gene, perhaps due to a read error. V is TRBV5-6 and J is TRBJ2-2; maybe TRBD2 (6 bases). CDR3 length: 12 residues. In germline, CDR1 is SGHDT, CDR2 YYEEEE. CDR3 sequence reads: CASSRFTGGLFF. In DNA form, the CDR3 reads TGTGCCAGCAGCAGGTTCACCGGGGGGCTGTTTTTT.

This clone showed up many times. CDR3 sequence (DNA): TGTGCCAGCAGCTTAGAGGGGGAGACCCAGTACTTC. Translation: CASSLEGETQYF. V and J are TRBV11-2 and TRBJ2-5; D is uncertain. The CDR3 spans 12 residues. CDR1 and CDR2 (germline): SGHAT, FQNNGV. V was trimmed by 0 bases and J by 5 bases, leaving 4 bases between them.

CDR3 sequence (DNA): TGCAGTGCTAGAGATCCCATGCCACCCTACGAGCAGTACTTC. Translated, it gives CSARDPMPPYEQYF. V is TRBV20-1 and J is TRBJ2-7, with unresolved D. CDR3 size: 14 residues. CDR1 and CDR2 from the germline V gene are DFQATT and SNEGSKA (reference sequence). V gave up 0 bases and J gave up 2 bases, with 11 bases separating them.

This clone was picked up many times. The chain uses TRBV4-1 and TRBJ2-2, with unresolved D. The CDR3 covers 15 residues. CDR1 MGHRA and CDR2 YSYEKL come from the germline V gene. With 0 bases removed from V and 4 bases from J, the gap between germline ends came to 9 bases. CDR3 nucleotides: TGCGCCAGCAGCCAAGATCCAGGACCCACCGGGGAGCTGTTTTTT. Amino acids: CASSQDPGPTGELFF.

This clone appeared a few times. A clone one base away is much larger, so this may be a read error. It is likely a read error, because the conserved phenylalanine at the end of the CDR3 is missing. The J gene is TRBJ2-2, the V gene TRBV19; D gene unclear. In germline, CDR1 is LNHDA, CDR2 SQIVND (reference sequence). The CDR3 loop spans 13 amino acids. V lost 6 bases, J lost 7 bases, and 12 bases lay in between. In nucleotides, the CDR3 is TGTGCCAGTAGCCAAACAGTAGGCGGGGAGCTGTTTCTT. Its protein product is CASSQTVGGELFL.

This clone was seen repeatedly, ten times or more. The rearrangement joins TRBV5-1 to TRBJ2-7, with 10 bases fitting TRBD2. V lost 3 bases and J lost 5; bases outside the gene matches: 5. Germline CDR1 and CDR2: SGHRS and YFSETQ. The CDR3 runs 14 residues. The DNA for the CDR3 is TGCGCCAGCAGCTACGGACTAGCGGACAACGAGCAGTACTTC. This sequence encodes CASSYGLADNEQYF.

At least ten counts were recorded for this clone. This may come from a read error, since a much larger clone is one base off. The sample holds other DNA sequences that translate to the same CDR3. The chain is built from TRBV19 and TRBJ1-6, with D maybe TRBD1 (5 bases). V lost 4 bases to trimming and J lost 5 bases, with 9 bases between them. Germline CDR1 and CDR2: LNHDA and SQIVND (reference sequence). This CDR3 has 14 amino acids. The CDR3 protein is CASSKGQNNSPLHF. Written as DNA, the CDR3 is TGTGCCAGTAGTAAGGGGCAGAATAATTCACCCCTCCACTTT.